The following is a TCR beta chain sequence with its context. It has no known antigen specificity. This record comes from a study of T cells expressing NK-cell markers (dated by TCRdb to about 2020). A note on the overall study: TCR beta-chain repertoires were profiled in sorted CD3+CD56+NKG2C+, CD3+CD56+NKG2C- and CD3+CD56-NKG2C+ T-cell subsets from several donors. Among the eight sequenced donors, only one was HCMV-seronegative, while the other seven were HCMV-seropositive. The study sequenced eight donors, all healthy volunteers chosen at random: three men and five women. Illumina HiSeq 2000/2500, MiSeq or NextSeq was used to sequence libraries as 2 x 150 bp reads.

HCMV-specific IgG was detected in serum with a commercial ELISA kit to determine HCMV serostatus. Peripheral blood mononuclear cells were isolated from blood by Ficoll density gradient centrifugation. Overall study results and their limits: Whether the expanded NKG2C-expressing T cell clones were specific for HCMV antigens was left unclear. Those dominant clonotypes were again the most abundant among CD3+CD56-NKG2C+ cells in a handful of donors, at roughly 28.3-60.1%. In several donors, the dominant CD3+CD56+NKG2C+ clonotypes ranked among the top 10 CD8+ clonotypes, making up about 1.0-8% of CD8+ T cells.

CDR1 and CDR2 are read off the germline V gene (reference sequence) as DFQATT and SNEGSKA. The CDR3 sequence holds 15 residues, the cysteine and phenylalanine included. No coding sequence is recorded. TCRdb shows the sequencer as Illumina HiSeq 2000. TCR beta cDNA libraries were prepared using 5'RACE template switching, which introduced a universal primer site and unique molecular identifiers. cDNA synthesis was primed from the TCR beta constant segment and was followed by two successive PCR amplification steps. The source study handled its data this way. MIGEC was used to demultiplex reads and group reads by UMI, and MiTCR was used to assemble and quantify clonotypes. Only TCR cDNA sequences supported by at least two reads were kept to exclude erroneous sequences. Downstream repertoire analysis used the tcR package, and clonotypes were matched across fractions by CDR3 nucleotide sequence plus V segment. VDJmatch was used to annotate antigen specificity against VDJdb, with one amino acid substitution allowed in CDR3. TCRdb reprocessed the reads, so every CDR3 protein sequence counts as one entry and DNA is not shown. The V and J calls shown here were made by TCRdb, not taken from the authors' results. This sample's table contains 250,000 or so distinct CDR3 sequences. About 4.2% of the sample goes to the ten largest clones.

The sample taken for sequencing was blood T cells: a sorted CD56 or NKG2C T cell subset, CD4+ or CD8+ T cells, or bulk PBMC T cells (not recorded which). The receptor comes from a woman between 18 and 70 years old in good health. The receptor chain draws on TRBV20-1 and TRBJ2-3; TCRdb calls TRBD2, which cannot be checked without DNA. The CDR3 protein is CSVPPGTSRVDTQYF.